Sequencing of this T cell receptor (beta chain) was carried out in a study of blood T cell repertoires in COVID-19. Repertoires were generated with immunoSEQ multiplex PCR, while TCRdb's copy carries only in-frame clones and drops some. The sample has around 170,000 clones; more than 75% are singletons. This TCR came from a woman aged 50 to 65 who had recovered from COVID-19. What was sequenced was PBMCs or T cells enriched from blood (not recorded which).

DNA for the CDR3: TGTGCCAGCATGGGGACAGGGGGTCTTAACTATGGCTACACCTTC. This sequence encodes CASMGTGGLNYGYTF. The chain uses TRBV6-5 and TRBJ1-2; TRBD1 matches 11 bases. Germline V gene data show CDR1 as MNHEY and CDR2 as SVGAGI. The trim removed 7 bases at V and 1 base at J, leaving 5 bases unmatched. The CDR3 is 15 amino acids.